This entry is about one TCR beta chain. The sample belongs to a study of blood T cell repertoires in COVID-19. This CDR3 comprises 16 residues. Losses at the gene ends were 2 bases for V and 7 bases for J; bases not matched to a gene: 9. CDR1 is MGHRA, CDR2 YSYEKL, per germline. The assay was immunoSEQ multiplex PCR, and TCRdb's table has in-frame clones only and misses some. The sample shows around 130,000 clones, about four fifths of them seen only once. Participant reports of clinical history set cohort assignment. Sequencing used PBMCs or T cells enriched from blood (not recorded which). The V gene is TRBV4-1, the J gene TRBJ2-7, with 12 nucleotides matching TRBD2. This TCR was sampled from a man aged 25-40 years who had recovered from COVID-19. The CDR3 region has the DNA TGCGCCAGCAGCCAATGGACTAGCGGGACCAAAAGGGAGCAGTACTTC. Its translation: CASSQWTSGTKREQYF.